The 25 T cell receptor beta chains presented below share a single source sample, sequenced in a study of shared clonotypes between healthy human individuals. Measured with immunoSEQ multiplex PCR; TCRdb has only the in-frame clones, and not every one. The sample includes a few hundred thousand clones, around 78% of them seen just once. The sequencing input was PBMCs. The receptors stem from a woman aged 40 to 50 in good health. Some clones in this sample may be carry-over from other donors' samples.

The chain is built from TRBV6-1 and TRBJ1-5; D is unclear. The germline CDR1 and CDR2 sequences are MNHNS and SASEGT. This CDR3 has 13 residues. V lost 5 bases and J 1 base, leaving 6 bases between the germline ends. The CDR3 sequence: CASSPTSNQPQHF. CDR3 bases: TGTGCCAGCAGTCCGACCAGCAATCAGCCCCAGCATTTT.

The chain carries TRBV30 and TRBJ2-7; unclear D gene. The DNA end lines up better with TRBJ2-5; the J call may be wrong. Germline assignment: CDR1 GTSNPN and CDR2 SVGIG (reference sequence). The CDR3 consists of 13 residues. The CDR3 is CAWSHGSRETQYF. CDR3 sequence (DNA): TGTGCCTGGAGTCACGGCAGTCGGGAGACCCAGTACTTC.

Note on this clone: A read error may explain this, as a much larger clone is one base away. V usage is TRBV7-9 and J usage is TRBJ1-1; 7 bases map to TRBD1. J was trimmed by 1 base and V by 0 bases; bases with no gene match: 2. Germline V gene data show CDR1 as SEHNR and CDR2 as FQNEAQ (reference sequence). The CDR3 extends over 15 amino acids. CDR3 DNA sequence: TGTGCCAGCAGCTTAGCGGACAGGAGGAACACTGAAGCTTTCTTT. Translation gives CASSLADRRNTEAFF.

The chain links TRBV27 to TRBJ2-5; 14 bases match TRBD2. This CDR3 comprises 19 residues. Germline CDR1 and CDR2: MNHEY and SMNVEV (reference sequence). After removal of 2 bases from V and 4 bases from J, the junction contained 12 bases not matched to a gene. CDR3 in amino acids: CASSLRGLAGVEVGETQYF. In nucleotides, the CDR3 is TGTGCCAGCAGTTTAAGGGGACTAGCGGGAGTGGAGGTAGGAGAGACCCAGTACTTC.

J is TRBJ1-1 and V is TRBV10-3; no definite D call. Trimming removed 5 bases from V and 0 bases from J, with 10 bases in between. Germline V CDR1 and CDR2: ENHRY, SYGVKD. The CDR3 has 14 amino acids. This CDR3 is CAISPPGLNTEAFF. The CDR3 DNA reads as TGTGCCATCAGTCCCCCCGGCCTGAACACTGAAGCTTTCTTT.

The chain carries TRBV18 and TRBJ2-2; 7 positions match TRBD2. With V trimmed by 2 bases and J by 0 bases, 0 bases remained unmatched. Germline CDR1 KGHSH, CDR2 LQKENI. The CDR3 loop spans 15 amino acids. CDR3 DNA sequence: TGTGCCAGCTCACCAGCGGGAGCGAACACCGGGGAGCTGTTTTTT. Translating it yields CASSPAGANTGELFF.

V gene TRBV4-3 combines with J gene TRBJ2-1; TRBD2 matches at 12 bases. The germline V gene has CDR1 LGHNA and CDR2 YSLEER. The V segment lost 0 bases and the J segment 0 bases; nucleotides outside the gene matches: 3. The CDR3 is made up of 18 amino acids. The CDR3 is CASSQEGLAGSSYNEQFF. The CDR3 nucleotides read TGCGCCAGCAGCCAAGAAGGACTAGCGGGAAGCTCCTACAATGAGCAGTTCTTC.

The chain links TRBV7-2 to TRBJ1-1, with no clear D. The CDR3 spans 14 residues. Germline CDR1 is SGHTA and CDR2 is FQGNSA. V was pared by 3 bases and J by 0 bases, with 8 bases between. CDR3 sequence reads: CASSFSGLNTEAFF. The CDR3 bases are TGTGCCAGCAGCTTCAGCGGTTTGAACACTGAAGCTTTCTTT.

This chain links TRBV30 with TRBJ2-7; D gene unclear. There are 12 residues in the CDR3. CDR1 is GTSNPN and CDR2 is SVGIG in the germline V gene (reference sequence). Trimming took off 0 bases at V and 1 base at J, with 4 bases between the two ends. CDR3 sequence reads: CAWSVRSYEQYF. The CDR3 DNA reads as TGTGCCTGGAGTGTGCGGTCCTACGAGCAGTACTTC.

Here the CDR3 DNA reads TGTGCCAGTAGTACCCGCAGGGGGCTCATGAACACTGAAGCTTTCTTT. Encoded protein: CASSTRRGLMNTEAFF. The chain recombines TRBV19 with TRBJ1-1, with TRBD1 matching over 8 bases. The CDR3 has 16 amino acids. CDR1 is LNHDA and CDR2 is SQIVND in the germline V gene (reference sequence). V shed 4 bases, J shed 0 bases, and the junction held 7 bases outside the gene matches. Drawing the rest from reference TRBV19 and TRBJ1-1, the complete variable domain is DGGITQSPKYLFRKEGQNVTLSCEQNLNHDAMYWYRQDPGQGLRLIYYSQIVNDFQKGDIAEGYSVSREKKESFPLTVTSAQKNPTAFYLCASSTRRGLMNTEAFFGQGTRLTVV.

This CDR3 is CASSPGQALTDTQYF. The DNA of the CDR3 is TGTGCCAGCAGCCCCGGACAGGCCCTCACAGATACGCAGTATTTT. V usage is TRBV11-2 and J usage is TRBJ2-3, with TRBD1 matching 7 bases. Germline CDR1 reads SGHAT; CDR2 reads FQNNGV. After removal of 5 bases from V and 2 bases from J, the junction contained 7 bases not matched to a gene. This CDR3 spans 15 amino acids.

The chain has TRBV6-1 and TRBJ1-5, with a tentative D call TRBD1 (5 bases). The germline V gene has CDR1 MNHNS and CDR2 SASEGT. The V end was cut by 6 bases, the J end by 6 bases, with 12 bases between. The length of the CDR3 is 13 residues. CDR3 residues: CASRIGARQPQHF. CDR3 coding DNA: TGTGCCAGCAGGATCGGGGCCCGTCAGCCCCAGCATTTT.

This clone was recorded once. This chain connects TRBV19 to TRBJ2-6; D is uncertain. The V end lost 3 bases, the J end lost 0 bases, and 12 bases lay between the germline ends. The germline CDR1 and CDR2 sequences are LNHDA and SQIVND (reference sequence). The CDR3 consists of 17 residues. This chain's CDR3 is CASSIGMQYSGANVLTF. The CDR3 DNA reads TGTGCCAGTAGTATTGGTATGCAGTACTCTGGGGCCAACGTCCTGACTTTC.

J is TRBJ2-2 and V is TRBV5-4; D is possibly TRBD1 or TRBD2 (5 bases each). The V gene's germline CDR1 is SGHNT and CDR2 YYREEE (reference sequence). Trimming pared 4 bases from V and 3 bases from J, leaving 16 bases between. The CDR3 contains 16 residues. The CDR3 loop reads CASSAGTLGDTGELFF. The CDR3 bases are TGTGCCAGCAGCGCCGGGACCCTCGGGGACACCGGGGAGCTGTTTTTT. The full variable domain, completed using reference TRBV5-4 and TRBJ2-2, is ETGVTQSPTHLIKTRGQQVTLRCSSQSGHNTVSWYQQALGQGPQFIFQYYREEENGRGNFPPRFSGLQFPNYSSELNVNALELDDSALYLCASSAGTLGDTGELFFGEGSRLTVL.

This clone was detected once. The chain employs TRBV19 and TRBJ1-5; D unclear. V was cut by 1 base and J by 10 bases, with 14 bases left in between. Germline-derived CDR1 and CDR2 are LNHDA and SQIVND (reference sequence). CDR3 length equals 14 residues. In nucleotides, the CDR3 is TGTGCCAGTAGTATAGGGTCCGGGTGGGAACCCCAGCATTTT. Protein: CASSIGSGWEPQHF. The variable domain in full, completed from reference TRBV19 and TRBJ1-5, reads DGGITQSPKYLFRKEGQNVTLSCEQNLNHDAMYWYRQDPGQGLRLIYYSQIVNDFQKGDIAEGYSVSREKKESFPLTVTSAQKNPTAFYLCASSIGSGWEPQHFGDGTRLSIL.

In its sample, this clone was seen once. The chain links TRBV20-1 to TRBJ1-1; D is ambiguous. Deletions cut 0 bases from V and 11 bases from J, with 10 bases between. The CDR3 loop spans 11 amino acids. Per germline, CDR1 DFQATT and CDR2 SNEGSKA (reference sequence). CDR3 nucleotides: TGCAGTGCTAGAGATGGGCCAAATGCTTTCTTT. Its protein product is CSARDGPNAFF.

The chain carries TRBV7-9 and TRBJ2-1; 11 bases line up with TRBD2. The CDR3 spans 16 residues. The germline CDR1 and CDR2 sequences are SEHNR and FQNEAQ (reference sequence). V dropped 3 bases and J dropped 7; count of bases not matched to a gene: 8. The CDR3 DNA is TGTGCCAGCAGCTTGCCGGGGGCTAGCGGGAGGAATGAGCAGTTCTTC. Protein: CASSLPGASGRNEQFF.

This chain uses TRBV5-6 with TRBJ2-1; D gene ambiguous. Germline V gene data show CDR1 as SGHDT and CDR2 as YYEEEE. CDR3 length: 14 residues. The V gene lost 0 bases and the J gene lost 5 bases, with 9 bases spanning the gap. CDR3 amino acids: CASSLVGTNNEQFF. In DNA, the CDR3 is TGTGCCAGCAGCTTGGTAGGCACCAACAATGAGCAGTTCTTC.

This chain links TRBV2 with TRBJ2-5, with 7 bases lining up with TRBD2. After removal of 4 bases from V and 4 bases from J, the junction contained 3 bases not matched to a gene. CDR3 length: 13 residues. Germline CDR1 reads SNHLY; CDR2 reads FYNNEI. In DNA, the CDR3 is TGTGCCAGCAGTGGGGGGGAGGGAGAGACCCAGTACTTC. Translation gives CASSGGEGETQYF. The full variable domain, in which reference TRBV2 and TRBJ2-5 provide the parts outside the CDR3, is EPEVTQTPSHQVTQMGQEVILRCVPISNHLYFYWYRQILGQKVEFLVSFYNNEISEKSEIFDDQFSVERPDGSNFTLKIRSTKLEDSAMYFCASSGGEGETQYFGPGTRLLVL.

The chain recombines TRBV7-9 with TRBJ2-1; 9 bases are shared with TRBD2. The CDR3 spans 14 residues. The junction had 5 bases not matched to a gene; V was cut back by 5 bases and J by 6 bases. The germline gives CDR1 SEHNR, CDR2 FQNEAQ (reference sequence). The DNA for the CDR3 is TGTGCCAGCAGCCGCGGGAGGGAGGCCAATGAGCAGTTCTTC. It codes for CASSRGREANEQFF.

This clone occurred a few times. Other DNA sequences within the sample encode an identical CDR3. V gene TRBV6-1 combines with J gene TRBJ2-7; TRBD2 aligns across 14 bases. This CDR3 comprises 15 residues. V trimming: 3 bases; J trimming: 3 bases; junction bases outside the gene matches: 1. Germline V CDR1 and CDR2: MNHNS, SASEGT. In nucleotides, the CDR3 is TGTGCCAGCAGTGAGGGGACTAGCGGGAGCTACGAGCAGTACTTC. It encodes CASSEGTSGSYEQYF.

In its sample, this clone was seen once. V gene TRBV4-1 combines with J gene TRBJ2-5, with D possibly called TRBD1 or TRBD2 (5 bases each). The CDR3 is 15 amino acids. V lost 0 bases and J lost 7, with 15 bases in between. Germline assignment: CDR1 MGHRA and CDR2 YSYEKL. CDR3 in amino acids: CASSQDLRLGRTQYF. The CDR3 coding sequence is TGCGCCAGCAGCCAAGATCTGCGCCTGGGACGGACCCAGTACTTC.

The V and J genes are TRBV5-6 and TRBJ2-1; tentatively, D is TRBD1 or TRBD2 (6 bases each). Germline CDR1 SGHDT, CDR2 YYEEEE. Deletions cut 0 bases from V and 9 bases from J, with 13 bases between. The CDR3 consists of 14 residues. CDR3 in amino acids: CASSLDRGVGEQFF. CDR3 sequence (DNA): TGTGCCAGCAGCTTGGATAGGGGGGTGGGTGAGCAGTTCTTC.

This sequence joins TRBV11-3 and TRBJ1-3; 7 nucleotides line up with TRBD1. The germline gives CDR1 SGHNT, CDR2 YENEEA. After removal of 5 bases from V and 4 bases from J, the junction contained 5 bases not matched to a gene. The CDR3 is 14 residues long. CDR3 sequence: CASSEGTAGNTIYF. Here the CDR3 DNA reads TGTGCCAGCAGCGAAGGGACAGCAGGAAACACCATATATTTT.

The rearrangement joins TRBV28 to TRBJ2-1, with TRBD1 identical over 7 bases. The CDR3 spans 14 residues. Unmatched junction bases numbered 5, after V lost 6 bases and J lost 3 bases. Germline V gene sequence: CDR1 MDHEN, CDR2 SYDVKM. DNA of the CDR3: TGTGCCAGCAGCTCTAGACAGGGCTACAATGAGCAGTTCTTC. Translation gives CASSSRQGYNEQFF. Full variable domain (outside the CDR3, taken from reference TRBV28 and TRBJ2-1): DVKVTQSSRYLVKRTGEKVFLECVQDMDHENMFWYRQDPGLGLRLIYFSYDVKMKEKGDIPEGYSVSREKKERFSLILESASTNQTSMYLCASSSRQGYNEQFFGPGTRLTVL.